Here is one T cell receptor (beta chain) with its context. The sample originates from a study of blood T cell repertoires in COVID-19. For the study at large: The United States, Italy and Spain supplied acute and convalescent COVID-19 samples. In each case, the material was cDNA or gDNA derived from T cells, B-cell-depleted T cells, or PBMCs.

Methods used by the authors: Counts of nucleated cells, estimated from reference gene primer amplification, were obtained. Profiling relied on immunoSEQ multiplex PCR, and the TCRdb table lists in-frame clones only, not all of them. V and J calls and clone size follow that table, whereas D and trimming were derived from the DNA. The table lists approximately 25,000 clones, 75% to 90% of them singletons. The CDR3 is 15 amino acids. J was trimmed by 10 bases and V by 8 bases; bases with no gene match: 16. Germline V gene lookup returns CDR1 LNHDA and CDR2 SQIVND (reference sequence). This receptor was obtained from a human donor with acute or convalescent COVID-19. The donor label of this sample is uncertain. Material: peripheral blood. The chain combines TRBV19 with TRBJ2-2; 7 bases agree with TRBD1. Here the CDR3 reads CASSDRVKNYEELFF. CDR3 sequence (DNA): TGTGCCAGTTCCGACAGGGTTAAAAACTACGAGGAGCTGTTTTTT. The variable domain in full, completed from reference TRBV19 and TRBJ2-2, reads DGGITQSPKYLFRKEGQNVTLSCEQNLNHDAMYWYRQDPGQGLRLIYYSQIVNDFQKGDIAEGYSVSREKKESFPLTVTSAQKNPTAFYLCASSDRVKNYEELFFGEGSRLTVL.